The 5 T cell receptor beta chains below come from one sample, sequenced in a study of T cell responses to AZD1222 COVID-19 vaccine. Assay used: immunoSEQ multiplex PCR; TCRdb lists only in-frame clones, some missing. The table has about 130,000 clones, around 94% seen once. The source was peripheral blood, collected on day 0 of AZD1222 vaccination. Receptors originate from an adult in good health.

The V gene is TRBV10-3, the J gene TRBJ1-1; D gene uncertain. Germline V lookup: CDR1 ENHRY, CDR2 SYGVKD. V lost 3 bases to trimming and J lost 1 base, with 6 bases between them. The CDR3 covers 13 residues. The CDR3 reads CAISEEGNTEAFF. The DNA of the CDR3 is TGTGCCATCAGTGAAGAGGGGAACACTGAAGCTTTCTTT.

The chain recombines TRBV4-2 with TRBJ2-7; TRBD2 matches 11 bases. Per germline, CDR1 LGHNA and CDR2 YNFKEQ. The CDR3 runs to 15 residues. The trim removed 0 bases at V and 3 bases at J, leaving 1 base unmatched. The CDR3 loop is CASSQETSGSYEQYF. CDR3 DNA: TGTGCCAGCAGCCAAGAAACTAGCGGGAGCTACGAGCAGTACTTC.

This clone showed up just once. V usage is TRBV28 and J usage is TRBJ2-2; D perhaps matches TRBD1 (6 bases). Trimming took off 3 bases at V and 6 bases at J, with 8 bases between the two ends. The CDR3 is made up of 13 amino acids. From germline, CDR1 is MDHEN and CDR2 SYDVKM. The CDR3 reads CASSLTGSGELFF. The CDR3 DNA reads as TGTGCCAGCAGTTTGACAGGTTCCGGGGAGCTGTTTTTT.

This chain links TRBV29-1 with TRBJ1-2; TRBD1 agrees at 8 bases. Germline CDR1 reads SQVTM; CDR2 reads ANQGSEA. The junction had 9 bases not matched to a gene; V was cut back by 1 base and J by 8 bases. The CDR3 totals 14 residues. The DNA for the CDR3 is TGCAGCGTTGAAGGCCGTCGACAGGGGCGCGGCTACACCTTC. Translating it yields CSVEGRRQGRGYTF.

CDR3: CATSRVGSEAFF. The DNA of the CDR3 is TGTGCCACCAGCAGAGTCGGTTCTGAAGCTTTCTTT. This chain connects TRBV15 to TRBJ1-1; no firm D call. The ends were cut back, 1 base at V and 6 bases at J, with 6 bases in the middle. The CDR3 totals 12 residues. Germline V gives CDR1 LNHNV, CDR2 YYDKDF (reference sequence).